The rows below give T cell receptor beta chains drawn from one sample of a study of control samples from healthy donors and cancer patients. The table came from immunoSEQ multiplex PCR; TCRdb's copy has only in-frame clones and leaves some out. This repertoire shows some 120,000 clones, roughly 90% found once; its top ten account for more than 2%. What was sequenced was blood. The receptors here all came from a man aged 18 to 35 in good health. The CDR3 runs from the conserved cysteine through the conserved F or W. The D gene is left open where the match is weak. Only some rows state a clone size, as once, few, many or a class for expanded clones.

CDR3aa: CASSQGTGTYNEQFF
CDR3nt: TGCGCCAGCAGCCAAGGGACAGGAACTTACAATGAGCAGTTCTTC
abundance: once
j_gene: TRBJ2-1
d_gene: TRBD1
v_gene: TRBV4-1

CDR3aa: CASTNWSDTQYF
CDR3nt: TGTGCCAGTACCAATTGGTCAGATACGCAGTATTTT
abundance: -
j_gene: TRBJ2-3
d_gene: -
v_gene: TRBV19

CDR3aa: CASSPLTGDSGNTIYF
CDR3nt: TGTGCCAGCTCACCCTTGACAGGGGACTCTGGAAACACCATATATTTT
abundance: -
j_gene: TRBJ1-3
d_gene: TRBD1
v_gene: TRBV18

CDR3aa: CASSLDTGAAKNIQYF
CDR3nt: TGTGCCAGCAGTTTAGATACAGGGGCAGCCAAAAACATTCAGTACTTC
abundance: -
j_gene: TRBJ2-4
d_gene: TRBD1
v_gene: TRBV27

CDR3aa: CASSILGDTQYF
CDR3nt: TGTGCCAGTAGTATATTGGGGGATACGCAGTATTTT
abundance: -
j_gene: TRBJ2-3
d_gene: -
v_gene: TRBV19

CDR3aa: CASSLRIGHWIQYF
CDR3nt: TGTGCCAGCAGTTTAAGGATAGGACATTGGATTCAGTACTTC
abundance: -
j_gene: TRBJ2-4
d_gene: -
v_gene: TRBV27

CDR3aa: CASSQSGTDVGNTIYF
CDR3nt: TGCGCCAGCAGTCAATCCGGGACAGATGTTGGAAACACCATATATTTT
abundance: -
j_gene: TRBJ1-3
d_gene: TRBD1
v_gene: TRBV5-1

CDR3aa: CASSFGGRAQYF
CDR3nt: TGTGCCAGCAGTTTTGGGGGGAGGGCCCAGTACTTC
abundance: -
j_gene: TRBJ2-5
d_gene: TRBD2
v_gene: TRBV28

CDR3aa: CASSQESSYEQYF
CDR3nt: TGTGCCAGCAGCCAGGAGAGCTCCTACGAGCAGTACTTC
abundance: -
j_gene: TRBJ2-7
d_gene: -
v_gene: TRBV4-2

CDR3aa: CASSQLQGNNSPLHF
CDR3nt: TGTGCCAGCAGCCAACTACAGGGAAATAATTCACCCCTCCACTTT
abundance: -
j_gene: TRBJ1-6
d_gene: -
v_gene: TRBV7-2

CDR3aa: CASSHKGSNQPQHF
CDR3nt: TGTGCCAGCAGCCACAAGGGCAGCAATCAGCCCCAGCATTTT
abundance: -
j_gene: TRBJ1-5
d_gene: -
v_gene: TRBV11-3

CDR3aa: CASSEVPSGTDTQYF
CDR3nt: TGTGCCAGCAGTGAAGTTCCGTCTGGGACAGATACGCAGTATTTT
abundance: -
j_gene: TRBJ2-3
d_gene: -
v_gene: TRBV6-1

CDR3aa: CASSHPGGSGSYEQYF
CDR3nt: TGTGCCAGCAGCCACCCCGGGGGTAGCGGCTCCTACGAGCAGTACTTC
abundance: -
j_gene: TRBJ2-7
d_gene: -
v_gene: TRBV4-2

CDR3aa: CASSSQGLAGYNEQFF
CDR3nt: TGTGCCAGCAGCTCGCAGGGACTAGCGGGGTACAATGAGCAGTTCTTC
abundance: -
j_gene: TRBJ2-1
d_gene: TRBD2
v_gene: TRBV11-3

CDR3aa: CASSAVLTGANVLTF
CDR3nt: TGTGCCAGCAGTGCCGTTCTAACCGGGGCCAACGTCCTGACTTTC
abundance: -
j_gene: TRBJ2-6
d_gene: -
v_gene: TRBV28

CDR3aa: CASSPAGAPDTQYF
CDR3nt: TGTGCCAGCAGTCCAGCGGGAGCTCCAGATACGCAGTATTTT
abundance: -
j_gene: TRBJ2-3
d_gene: TRBD2
v_gene: TRBV2

CDR3aa: CASSPGIRTDTQYF
CDR3nt: TGTGCCAGCTCACCGGGAATCCGCACAGATACGCAGTATTTT
abundance: -
j_gene: TRBJ2-3
d_gene: -
v_gene: TRBV18

CDR3aa: CASSATSGSPYNEQFF
CDR3nt: TGTGCCAGTAGCGCGACTAGCGGGAGTCCCTACAATGAGCAGTTCTTC
abundance: -
j_gene: TRBJ2-1
d_gene: TRBD2
v_gene: TRBV19

CDR3aa: CASSLVDRVPEQYF
CDR3nt: TGTGCCAGCAGCTTGGTGGACAGGGTCCCCGAGCAGTACTTC
abundance: -
j_gene: TRBJ2-7
d_gene: TRBD1
v_gene: TRBV5-8

CDR3aa: CASSQEGDTQYF
CDR3nt: TGTGCCAGCAGCCAAGAGGGTGATACGCAGTATTTT
abundance: -
j_gene: TRBJ2-3
d_gene: -
v_gene: TRBV9

CDR3aa: CASRDREGRPVF
CDR3nt: TGTGCCAGCAGGGATCGGGAGGGCCGACCGGTCTTC
abundance: -
j_gene: TRBJ2-1
d_gene: TRBD2
v_gene: TRBV6-6

CDR3aa: CASSLTPRAYEQYF
CDR3nt: TGTGCCAGCAGCTTAACTCCCAGGGCCTACGAGCAGTACTTC
abundance: -
j_gene: TRBJ2-7
d_gene: -
v_gene: TRBV11-2

CDR3aa: CASSPGGQPGELFF
CDR3nt: TGCGCCAGCAGTCCGGGGGGGCAACCCGGGGAGCTGTTTTTT
abundance: -
j_gene: TRBJ2-2
d_gene: TRBD2
v_gene: TRBV5-1

CDR3aa: CASSFEGMNEKLFF
CDR3nt: TGCGCCAGCAGCTTTGAGGGGATGAATGAAAAACTGTTTTTT
abundance: -
j_gene: TRBJ1-4
d_gene: -
v_gene: TRBV5-1

CDR3aa: CASSKSDSTDTQYF
CDR3nt: TGTGCCAGTAGTAAGTCAGACAGCACAGATACGCAGTATTTT
abundance: -
j_gene: TRBJ2-3
d_gene: -
v_gene: TRBV19

CDR3aa: CASSLVAGGNTGELFF
CDR3nt: TGTGCCAGCAGCCTCGTAGCGGGGGGAAACACCGGGGAGCTGTTTTTT
abundance: -
j_gene: TRBJ2-2
d_gene: TRBD2
v_gene: TRBV9

CDR3aa: CATSPGTSYNEQFF
CDR3nt: TGTGCCACCAGCCCCGGGACTAGTTACAATGAGCAGTTCTTC
abundance: -
j_gene: TRBJ2-1
d_gene: TRBD2
v_gene: TRBV15

CDR3aa: CASSRQGMDEQFF
CDR3nt: TGTGCCAGCAGCCGACAGGGGATGGATGAGCAGTTCTTC
abundance: -
j_gene: TRBJ2-1
d_gene: TRBD1
v_gene: TRBV7-9

CDR3aa: CASSVAELTSYNEQFF
CDR3nt: TGTGCCAGCAGCGTAGCTGAGTTAACCTCCTACAATGAGCAGTTCTTC
abundance: -
j_gene: TRBJ2-1
d_gene: -
v_gene: TRBV9

CDR3aa: CASSGGTAQDTEAFF
CDR3nt: TGTGCCAGCAGTGGAGGGACAGCCCAGGACACTGAAGCTTTCTTT
abundance: -
j_gene: TRBJ1-1
d_gene: TRBD1
v_gene: TRBV28

CDR3aa: CASSVEGLAGPGTDTQYF
CDR3nt: TGTGCCAGCAGCGTAGAGGGACTAGCGGGACCGGGCACAGATACGCAGTATTTT
abundance: few
j_gene: TRBJ2-3
d_gene: TRBD2
v_gene: TRBV9

CDR3aa: CASSLDGQPNQPQHF
CDR3nt: TGCGCCAGCAGCTTGGATGGACAACCAAATCAGCCCCAGCATTTT
abundance: -
j_gene: TRBJ1-5
d_gene: -
v_gene: TRBV5-1

CDR3aa: CASSLGEVNTDTQYF
CDR3nt: TGTGCCAGCAGCTTAGGGGAGGTCAACACAGATACGCAGTATTTT
abundance: -
j_gene: TRBJ2-3
d_gene: -
v_gene: TRBV7-3

CDR3aa: CAWSEGQKNIQYF
CDR3nt: TGTGCCTGGAGTGAGGGACAAAAAAACATTCAGTACTTC
abundance: -
j_gene: TRBJ2-4
d_gene: -
v_gene: TRBV30

CDR3aa: CASSWTGNYGYTF
CDR3nt: TGTGCCAGCAGTTGGACAGGGAACTATGGCTACACCTTC
abundance: -
j_gene: TRBJ1-2
d_gene: TRBD1
v_gene: TRBV6-5

CDR3aa: CATSRDWGTGESYTF
CDR3nt: TGTGCCACCAGCAGAGATTGGGGGACAGGAGAAAGCTACACCTTC
abundance: -
j_gene: TRBJ1-2
d_gene: TRBD1
v_gene: TRBV15

CDR3aa: CASSLSRGTYNEQFF
CDR3nt: TGTGCCAGCAGTTTATCGCGGGGGACCTACAATGAGCAGTTCTTC
abundance: -
j_gene: TRBJ2-1
d_gene: TRBD2
v_gene: TRBV27

CDR3aa: CASSPSGVNTGELFF
CDR3nt: TGTGCCAGCAGCCCCAGCGGGGTGAACACCGGGGAGCTGTTTTTT
abundance: -
j_gene: TRBJ2-2
d_gene: TRBD2
v_gene: TRBV3-1/TRBV3-2

CDR3aa: CASSYSKGSSYEQYF
CDR3nt: TGTGCCAGCAGTTACTCTAAGGGGAGCTCCTACGAGCAGTACTTC
abundance: -
j_gene: TRBJ2-7
d_gene: -
v_gene: TRBV6-5

CDR3aa: CASSLDRGPDTQYF
CDR3nt: TGTGCCAGCAGTTTAGACCGAGGTCCAGATACGCAGTATTTT
abundance: few
j_gene: TRBJ2-3
d_gene: -
v_gene: TRBV27

CDR3aa: CASSFGPKQGVWGETQYF
CDR3nt: TGTGCCAGCAGTTTTGGTCCGAAACAGGGAGTGTGGGGGGAGACCCAGTACTTC
abundance: -
j_gene: TRBJ2-5
d_gene: -
v_gene: TRBV28

CDR3aa: CASRTGNAQYF
CDR3nt: TGTGCCAGCAGGACAGGGAATGCGCAGTACTTC
abundance: -
j_gene: TRBJ2-7
d_gene: TRBD1
v_gene: TRBV6-5

CDR3aa: CASSPQGINQPQHF
CDR3nt: TGTGCCAGCTCCCCCCAGGGCATCAATCAGCCCCAGCATTTT
abundance: -
j_gene: TRBJ1-5
d_gene: -
v_gene: TRBV6-6

CDR3aa: CASSLLTPGTGYTGNTIYF
CDR3nt: TGTGCCAGCAGCTTATTAACCCCCGGGACAGGGTATACTGGAAACACCATATATTTT
abundance: -
j_gene: TRBJ1-3
d_gene: TRBD1
v_gene: TRBV11-2

CDR3aa: CASSVSPFPGQMNTEAFF
CDR3nt: TGTGCCAGCAGCGTATCCCCTTTCCCGGGACAGATGAACACTGAAGCTTTCTTT
abundance: -
j_gene: TRBJ1-1
d_gene: TRBD1
v_gene: TRBV9

CDR3aa: CATSRIGQGWQPQHF
CDR3nt: TGTGCCACCAGCAGGATCGGACAGGGATGGCAGCCCCAGCATTTT
abundance: -
j_gene: TRBJ1-5
d_gene: TRBD1
v_gene: TRBV15

CDR3aa: CASSSRLGGVTDTQYF
CDR3nt: TGTGCCAGCAGCTCAAGACTGGGCGGGGTCACAGATACGCAGTATTTT
abundance: -
j_gene: TRBJ2-3
d_gene: -
v_gene: TRBV9

CDR3aa: CASSQATGDYGYTF
CDR3nt: TGCGCCAGCAGCCAAGCGACAGGGGACTATGGCTACACCTTC
abundance: -
j_gene: TRBJ1-2
d_gene: TRBD1
v_gene: TRBV4-1

CDR3aa: CASSLGLAGGPGELFF
CDR3nt: TGTGCCAGCAGCCTGGGACTAGCGGGAGGGCCCGGGGAGCTGTTTTTT
abundance: -
j_gene: TRBJ2-2
d_gene: TRBD2
v_gene: TRBV7-2